These 15 T cell receptor beta chains came from one sample sequenced in a study of Ad26.COV2.S vaccination and SARS-CoV-2 variants. Assay used: immunoSEQ multiplex PCR; TCRdb lists only in-frame clones, some missing. The sample lists approximately 140,000 clones, 80% to 90% occurring once. The starting material was peripheral blood, obtained after recovery from COVID-19. Receptors originate from a human donor who had recovered from COVID-19.

This clone is a singleton in its sample. The chain has TRBV7-2 and TRBJ2-1, with TRBD2 identical over 12 bases. The CDR3 consists of 19 residues. The V gene's germline CDR1 is SGHTA and CDR2 FQGNSA. The V gene end was trimmed by 0 bases and the J gene end by 1 base; junction bases not matched to a gene: 7. As DNA, the CDR3 is TGTGCCAGCAGCTTAGCGTTACTAGCGGGGGGATATTCCTACAATGAGCAGTTCTTC. Translation gives CASSLALLAGGYSYNEQFF.

The chain has TRBV4-1 and TRBJ1-1; weak D call: TRBD1 (5 bases). The CDR3 is made up of 16 amino acids. V lost 1 base, J lost 6 bases, and 18 bases lay in between. Per the germline V gene, CDR1 is MGHRA and CDR2 is YSYEKL. CDR3 amino acids: CASSQVGLGGSAEAFF. CDR3 coding DNA: TGCGCCAGCAGCCAAGTGGGATTGGGGGGGAGCGCTGAAGCTTTCTTT.

The chain is built from TRBV19 and TRBJ1-2; 9 bases map to TRBD1. The CDR3 contains 15 residues. Germline V gene lookup returns CDR1 LNHDA and CDR2 SQIVND (reference sequence). Trimming at V came to 6 bases and at J to 4 bases, leaving 9 bases not matched to a gene. The CDR3 here is CASRSAGTGSYGYTF. The CDR3 nucleotides read TGTGCCAGTAGATCGGCCGGGACAGGGTCCTATGGCTACACCTTC.

The rearrangement uses TRBV18 and TRBJ1-1; D gene uncertain. The CDR3 is made up of 14 amino acids. With 2 bases removed from V and 1 base from J, the gap between germline ends came to 8 bases. Germline V gene data show CDR1 as KGHSH and CDR2 as LQKENI. CDR3 coding DNA: TGTGCCAGCTCACCAGACGGAACGAACACTGAAGCTTTCTTT. It is translated as CASSPDGTNTEAFF.

The chain uses TRBV5-4 and TRBJ1-2; D is ambiguous. This CDR3 contains 14 residues. Germline-derived CDR1 and CDR2 are SGHNT and YYREEE (reference sequence). V lost 1 base and J 4 bases, leaving 11 bases between the germline ends. DNA for the CDR3: TGTGCCAGCAGCTTGCCGGAATGGGCCTATGGCTACACCTTC. It yields the protein CASSLPEWAYGYTF.

The gene calls are TRBV3-1 (or the pseudogene TRBV3-2) and TRBJ1-2, with D unresolved. Trimming took off 0 bases at V and 1 base at J, with 9 bases between the two ends. This CDR3 spans 15 amino acids. CDR1 is LGHDT, CDR2 YNNKEL, per germline (reference sequence). For the CDR3, the DNA is TGTGCCAGCAGCCAAGATGAGCCATTTAACTATGGCTACACCTTC. Its protein is CASSQDEPFNYGYTF.

This clone was recorded at least ten times. This sample includes further DNA sequences coding for the same CDR3. J is TRBJ1-3 and V is TRBV2; D call uncertain. The V end was cut by 2 bases, the J end by 4 bases, with 6 bases between. This CDR3 spans 13 amino acids. Germline CDR1 reads SNHLY; CDR2 reads FYNNEI. The CDR3 DNA reads TGTGCCAGCAGTGAATGGGTAGGAAACACCATATATTTT. It encodes CASSEWVGNTIYF. The entire variable domain, with the rest obtained from reference TRBV2 and TRBJ1-3, is as follows: EPEVTQTPSHQVTQMGQEVILRCVPISNHLYFYWYRQILGQKVEFLVSFYNNEISEKSEIFDDQFSVERPDGSNFTLKIRSTKLEDSAMYFCASSEWVGNTIYFGEGSWLTVV.

This clone was counted once. The V and J genes are TRBV6-6 and TRBJ2-1; tentative D call: TRBD2 (6 bases). The length of the CDR3 is 13 residues. CDR1 is MNHNY, CDR2 SVGAGI, per germline (reference sequence). V lost 5 bases, J lost 7 bases, and 12 bases lay in between. CDR3 nucleotide sequence: TGTGCCAGCAGTCCCGGGGGTGGAAATGAGCAGTTCTTC. Amino acids: CASSPGGGNEQFF.

This chain links TRBV3-1 (or the pseudogene TRBV3-2) with TRBJ2-3, with D unresolved. This CDR3 is 14 amino acids long. The germline V and J ends were trimmed by 3 bases and 5 bases, with 12 bases remaining between them. The germline gives CDR1 LGHDT, CDR2 YNNKEL (reference sequence). DNA for the CDR3: TGTGCCAGCAGCCAGGCTAACGCAGTAGATACGCAGTATTTT. Encoded protein: CASSQANAVDTQYF.

The chain combines TRBV6-5 with TRBJ1-4, with D maybe TRBD1 (6 bases). The V gene lost 6 bases and the J gene lost 8 bases, with 16 bases spanning the gap. This CDR3 region has 14 residues. The germline V gene has CDR1 MNHEY and CDR2 SVGAGI. CDR3 loop: CASRTGGAREKLFF. The CDR3 bases are TGTGCCAGCAGGACGGGGGGCGCAAGAGAAAAACTGTTTTTT.

This chain joins TRBV5-5 and TRBJ1-6; unclear D gene. This CDR3 is 15 amino acids long. Between the trimmed V and J ends, which lost 6 bases and 7 bases, there was a span of 17 bases. Germline values: CDR1 SGHKS, CDR2 YYEKEE (reference sequence). The CDR3 region is CASTLGRVGNSPLHF. The CDR3 DNA sequence: TGTGCCAGCACCCTGGGAAGGGTTGGGAATTCACCCCTCCACTTT.

The J gene is TRBJ1-1, the V gene TRBV6-5; no definite D call. The length of the CDR3 is 14 residues. V was cut by 5 bases and J by 11 bases, with 21 bases left in between. From germline, CDR1 is MNHEY and CDR2 SVGAGI. CDR3 sequence reads: CASSPTGLVVSAFF. The CDR3, as DNA: TGTGCCAGCAGTCCGACCGGATTGGTGGTTAGCGCTTTCTTT.

The gene calls are TRBV6-5 and TRBJ1-1, with TRBD1 identical over 8 bases. V shed 4 bases, J shed 0 bases, and the junction held 1 base outside the gene matches. Germline-derived CDR1 and CDR2 are MNHEY and SVGAGI. The CDR3 runs to 14 residues. This CDR3 reads CASSSTGVNTEAFF. The DNA of the CDR3 is TGTGCCAGCAGTTCGACAGGGGTGAACACTGAAGCTTTCTTT.

The chain combines TRBV10-1 with TRBJ2-5; 9 nucleotides line up with TRBD2. The CDR3 covers 15 residues. After removal of 6 bases from V and 5 bases from J, the junction contained 10 bases not matched to a gene. Looked up from germline, CDR1 is WNHNN and CDR2 is SYGVQD (reference sequence). The CDR3 spells CASSRGAGGRETQYF. The CDR3, as DNA: TGCGCCAGCAGCCGTGGAGCGGGGGGCCGGGAGACCCAGTACTTC.

Comments on this clone: The junction does not match germline at one end; this may be a read error. The chain couples TRBV15 to TRBJ1-2; perhaps TRBD1 as D (5 bases). Looked up from germline, CDR1 is LNHNV and CDR2 is YYDKDF (reference sequence). CDR3 length: 16 amino acids. The CDR3 spells CATSRERGRASYGYTF. The CDR3, as DNA: TGTGCCACCAGCCGAGAGCGGGGCAGGGCAAGCTATGGCTACACCTTC.